The rows below give T cell receptor beta chains drawn from one sample of a study of blood T cell repertoires in COVID-19. Libraries were prepared by immunoSEQ multiplex PCR; TCRdb keeps only in-frame clonotypes and omits some of them. The profile shows about 82,000 clones, more than 85% of them singletons. The sequenced sample consisted of PBMCs or T cells enriched from blood (not recorded which). These receptors were taken from a woman aged 50 to 60 with acute COVID-19. The CDR3 runs from the conserved cysteine through the conserved F or W. Each record gives: clone size, J gene, V gene, D gene, CDR3 DNA, CDR3 protein. The D gene is left open where the match is weak. Clone sizes are given selectively: once, few, many, or a class where the clone is expanded.

- | TRBJ1-1 | TRBV6-5 | - | TGTGCCAGCAGTTACTCGACAGGTACTGAAGCTTTCTTT | CASSYSTGTEAFF
- | TRBJ1-1 | TRBV6-4 | - | TGTGCCAGCAGTGACGGCGGAGCCGAGGGCAAAGCTTTCTTT | CASSDGGAEGKAFF
- | TRBJ2-6 | TRBV7-9 | TRBD1 | TGTGCCAGCAGCTTAGCCCGGGGACAGGGGGGATCTGGGGCCAACGTCCTGACTTTC | CASSLARGQGGSGANVLTF
once | TRBJ1-4 | TRBV6-5 | - | TGTGCCACTTACAGGGAAAGTACTAATGAAAAACTGTTTTTT | CATYRESTNEKLFF
- | TRBJ1-5 | TRBV10-3 | - | TGTGCCAGCTCAGGGCGCGATCAGCCCCAGCATTTT | CASSGRDQPQHF
- | TRBJ1-1 | TRBV5-1 | TRBD1 | TGCGCCAGCAGCTTGGGGGGGACAGCGAACACTGAAGCTTTCTTT | CASSLGGTANTEAFF
- | TRBJ2-7 | TRBV11-2 | - | TGTGCCAGCAGCTTAGCGGGGGTGACCTACGAGCAGTACTTC | CASSLAGVTYEQYF
once | TRBJ1-5 | TRBV6-1 | TRBD1 | TGTGCCAGCAGTGGGGGACAGGGTAGAGGGAATCAGCCCCAGCATTTT | CASSGGQGRGNQPQHF
- | TRBJ1-1 | TRBV7-9 | - | TGTGCCAGCAGTTCGGTCAGGGTCGCTGAAGCTTTCTTT | CASSSVRVAEAFF
- | TRBJ2-1 | TRBV19 | TRBD1 | TGTGCCAGTAGTCACGGGACAGGGGGCAAAGAGCAGTTCTTC | CASSHGTGGKEQFF
- | TRBJ1-1 | TRBV10-3 | - | TGTGCCGCTTTGACAGACCCTTACACTGAAGCTTTCTTT | CAALTDPYTEAFF
- | TRBJ2-1 | TRBV24-1 | TRBD1 | TGTGCCACCAGTGACATAACAGGGGGCGCGGGGAATGAGCAGTTCTTC | CATSDITGGAGNEQFF
few | TRBJ2-1 | TRBV10-1 | TRBD1 | TGCGCCAGCAGTGAGCAACAGGGGCGCGGGTACAATGAGCAGTTCTTC | CASSEQQGRGYNEQFF
- | TRBJ2-7 | TRBV10-3 | TRBD1 | TGTGCCATCAGTGATCCGGGACAGGGCCACTACGAGCAGTACTTC | CAISDPGQGHYEQYF
- | TRBJ2-1 | TRBV14 | TRBD1 | TGTGCCAGCAGCCGCGGGACAGGGGGCTTTAGCGGTATCATTGGGCAGTTCTTC | CASSRGTGGFSGIIGQFF
- | TRBJ1-1 | TRBV29-1 | TRBD1 | TGCAGCGTTACCATGGGACAGGGTAACACTGAAGCTTTCTTT | CSVTMGQGNTEAFF
- | TRBJ2-6 | TRBV7-2 | TRBD1 | TGTGCCAGCAGCCAAGGGGGCCACGGGGCCAACGTCCTGACTTTC | CASSQGGHGANVLTF
- | TRBJ2-4 | TRBV28 | TRBD2 | TGTGCCAGCAGTTTACGGCGGGGGATCTACATTCAGTACTTC | CASSLRRGIYIQYF
- | TRBJ1-5 | TRBV27 | - | TGTGCCAGCAGTACTGGACTTGAACCGAATCAGCCCCAGCATTTT | CASSTGLEPNQPQHF
- | TRBJ1-2 | TRBV7-9 | TRBD1 | TGTGCCAGCAGCTTAGGACAGGGTGACTATGGCTACACCTTC | CASSLGQGDYGYTF